This T cell receptor (beta chain) is from a study of cytomegalovirus exposure and HLA in healthy donors. Whole-study results and caveats: In a later analysis, 15,000 to 20,000 TCR beta sequences were associated with HLA alleles at 0.05 false discovery rate. Only CMV serostatus was available as immune exposure information.

Only one count was recorded for this clone. Its target is unknown. This CDR3 is built from 18 residues. The germline CDR1 and CDR2 sequences are SGDLS and YYNGEE. With 0 bases clipped from V and 0 bases from J, the junction kept 6 bases outside the gene matches. The PCR was carried out with 60 Vbeta primers and 13 Jbeta primers. The protocol was immunoSEQ multiplex PCR, while the TCRdb copy is restricted to in-frame clones and leaves out a portion. This sample has approximately 190,000 clones; around 75% occur once, and the top ten carry roughly 6%. The sample taken for sequencing was PBMCs. The clonotype originates from a man aged 35-49 years in good health and CMV-seropositive. The chain is built from TRBV9 and TRBJ2-1; 10 nucleotides line up with TRBD2. In nucleotides, the CDR3 is TGTGCCAGCAGCGTAGCTTGGGCTAGCGGGAGCTCCTACAATGAGCAGTTCTTC. Translation: CASSVAWASGSSYNEQFF.